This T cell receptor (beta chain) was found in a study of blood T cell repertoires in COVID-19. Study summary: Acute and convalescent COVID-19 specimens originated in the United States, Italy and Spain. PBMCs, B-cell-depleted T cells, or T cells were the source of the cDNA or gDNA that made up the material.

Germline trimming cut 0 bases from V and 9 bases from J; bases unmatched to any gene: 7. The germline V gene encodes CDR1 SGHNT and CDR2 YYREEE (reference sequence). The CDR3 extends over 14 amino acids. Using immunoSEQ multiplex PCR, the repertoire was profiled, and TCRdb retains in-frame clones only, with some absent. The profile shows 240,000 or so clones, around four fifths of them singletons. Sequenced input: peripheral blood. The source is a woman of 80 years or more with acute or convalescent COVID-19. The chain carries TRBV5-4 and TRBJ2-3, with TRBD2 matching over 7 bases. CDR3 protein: CASSLEPSGRTQYF. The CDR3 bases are TGTGCCAGCAGCTTGGAGCCTAGCGGACGGACGCAGTATTTT. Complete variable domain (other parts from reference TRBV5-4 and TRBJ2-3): ETGVTQSPTHLIKTRGQQVTLRCSSQSGHNTVSWYQQALGQGPQFIFQYYREEENGRGNFPPRFSGLQFPNYSSELNVNALELDDSALYLCASSLEPSGRTQYFGPGTRLTVL.